The 18 T cell receptor beta chains reported below all come from one sample, sequenced in a study of cytomegalovirus exposure and HLA in healthy donors. PCR was performed using 60 Vbeta and 13 Jbeta primers. The method was immunoSEQ multiplex PCR; TCRdb's version includes in-frame clones alone and lacks a portion of them. The repertoire table contains under 200,000 clones. The source material was PBMCs. These receptors all stem from a man under 40 in good health and CMV-seronegative.

The chain recombines TRBV7-2 with TRBJ2-3; a possible D gene is TRBD2 (5 bases). Trimming took 7 bases from V and 6 from J, leaving 14 bases between them. Germline assignment: CDR1 SGHTA and CDR2 FQGNSA. CDR3 length equals 13 residues. The DNA for the CDR3 is TGTGCCAGCACCCAACCTGGCGGGGATACGCAGTATTTT. This gives the protein CASTQPGGDTQYF. The complete variable domain, with remaining parts taken from reference TRBV7-2 and TRBJ2-3, reads GAGVSQSPSNKVTEKGKDVELRCDPISGHTALYWYRQSLGQGLEFLIYFQGNSAPDKSGLPSDRFSAERTGGSVSTLTIQRTQQEDSAVYLCASTQPGGDTQYFGPGTRLTVL.

V and J are TRBV6-6 and TRBJ2-7; D gene unclear. Trimming stripped 6 bases from V and 2 bases from J, with 17 bases between. Germline V gene sequence: CDR1 MNHNY, CDR2 SVGAGI (reference sequence). This CDR3 contains 15 residues. CDR3 sequence: CASSPGTTFTYEQYF. The CDR3 DNA reads as TGTGCCAGCAGCCCCGGCACTACATTTACCTACGAGCAGTACTTC.

The genes are TRBV7-2 and TRBJ1-2; 9 positions agree with TRBD1. Per germline, CDR1 SGHTA and CDR2 FQGNSA. V lost 5 bases, J lost 3 bases, and 1 base stayed unmatched. The CDR3 covers 13 residues. The CDR3 protein is CASSRDRDYGYTF. The CDR3 DNA reads TGTGCCAGCAGCCGGGACAGGGACTATGGCTACACCTTC.

The genes are TRBV28 and TRBJ2-5; 9 nucleotides match TRBD1. J gave up 3 bases and V 5 bases, and 7 bases lay outside the gene matches. Germline V lookup: CDR1 MDHEN, CDR2 SYDVKM. The CDR3 covers 15 residues. This CDR3 is CASSPPGQGEETQYF. DNA of the CDR3: TGTGCCAGCAGTCCTCCGGGACAGGGCGAAGAGACCCAGTACTTC.

V is TRBV7-6 and J is TRBJ2-5; 7 positions agree with TRBD2. The junction had 7 bases not matched to a gene; V was cut back by 1 base and J by 2 bases. Germline CDR1 and CDR2: SGHVS and FNYEAQ. This CDR3 comprises 16 residues. The CDR3 spells CASSLGSLRGQETQYF. DNA of the CDR3: TGTGCCAGCAGCTTAGGTAGCCTGCGGGGGCAAGAGACCCAGTACTTC.

V is TRBV4-1 and J is TRBJ1-1, with D tentatively TRBD1 (6 bases). Trimming took 4 bases from V and 4 from J, leaving 16 bases between them. From germline, CDR1 is MGHRA and CDR2 YSYEKL. This CDR3 has 15 residues. CDR3 nucleotides: TGCGCCAGCAGCCTACAGGGTATACGACCCACTGAAGCTTTCTTT. Its protein is CASSLQGIRPTEAFF.

V and J are TRBV11-3 and TRBJ2-7; TRBD1 might be the D (5 bases). V was trimmed by 5 bases and J by 0 bases, leaving 11 bases between them. Looked up from germline, CDR1 is SGHNT and CDR2 is YENEEA. The CDR3 has 14 amino acids. The CDR3 region has the DNA TGTGCCAGCAGCGTGACAGCCGGCTCCTACGAGCAGTACTTC. It codes for CASSVTAGSYEQYF.

This sequence joins TRBV7-9 and TRBJ2-2, with 13 bases that match TRBD2. The germline CDR1 and CDR2 sequences are SEHNR and FQNEAQ (reference sequence). CDR3 length: 16 amino acids. Trimming cost V 6 bases and J 1 base; bases outside gene matches: 2. As DNA, the CDR3 is TGTGCCAGCAGGCGGACTAGCGGGGGGAACACCGGGGAGCTGTTTTTT. It specifies CASRRTSGGNTGELFF.

J is TRBJ2-7 and V is TRBV19; 7 nucleotides align to TRBD2. The V gene end was trimmed by 4 bases and the J gene end by 2 bases; junction bases not matched to a gene: 11. The CDR3 contains 16 residues. Germline V gene lookup returns CDR1 LNHDA and CDR2 SQIVND (reference sequence). The CDR3 sequence: CASSSRAGVRPYEQYF. The CDR3 nucleotides read TGTGCCAGTAGTAGTCGGGCGGGAGTGAGGCCCTACGAGCAGTACTTC.

The rearrangement uses TRBV2 and TRBJ1-5; 9 nucleotides align to TRBD1. CDR1 is SNHLY and CDR2 is FYNNEI in the germline V gene. V lost 3 bases, J lost 6 bases, and 24 bases stayed unmatched. The CDR3 runs 21 residues. This CDR3 reads CASSDLIFRDREEGRIQPQHF. CDR3 sequence (DNA): TGTGCCAGCAGTGACCTTATTTTCCGGGACAGGGAGGAGGGGCGAATTCAGCCCCAGCATTTT.

V gene TRBV10-3 combines with J gene TRBJ2-3; 9 nucleotides align to TRBD2. The length of the CDR3 is 19 residues. Germline lookup yields CDR1 ENHRY and CDR2 SYGVKD. J gave up 5 bases and V 0 bases, and 15 bases lay outside the gene matches. This CDR3 is CAISESGGLASPPGDTQYF. CDR3 nucleotide sequence: TGTGCCATCAGTGAGTCTGGTGGACTAGCGTCCCCCCCGGGAGATACGCAGTATTTT.

This sequence joins TRBV28 and TRBJ2-6; TRBD1 matches at 7 bases. The CDR3 has 16 amino acids. The J segment lost 1 base and the V segment lost 7 bases, leaving 7 bases of the junction unmatched. Germline V gene sequence: CDR1 MDHEN, CDR2 SYDVKM. The CDR3 sequence: CASTTGTPSGANVLTF. CDR3 nucleotide sequence: TGTGCCAGCACGACAGGGACCCCTTCTGGGGCCAACGTCCTGACTTTC.

The chain uses TRBV6-1 and TRBJ2-1, with D perhaps TRBD1 (5 bases). Germline V gives CDR1 MNHNS, CDR2 SASEGT. This CDR3 region has 15 residues. V was cut by 10 bases and J by 7 bases, with 23 bases left in between. CDR3 sequence reads: CATHRTFLGNNEQFF. DNA for the CDR3: TGTGCCACCCACAGGACATTTCTTGGCAATAATGAGCAGTTCTTC.

The chain is built from TRBV18 and TRBJ1-4; possibly TRBD1 for D (6 bases). Trimming removed 6 bases from V and 13 bases from J, with 12 bases in between. CDR1 and CDR2 (germline): KGHSH, LQKENI. This CDR3 spans 11 amino acids. The CDR3 DNA sequence: TGTGCCAGCTCGCCTCAGGGGATACTGTTTTTT. It translates to CASSPQGILFF.

V usage is TRBV7-6 and J usage is TRBJ2-5; maybe TRBD1 (5 bases). The V and J ends lost 3 bases and 0 bases respectively, with 11 bases between them. CDR1 and CDR2 from the germline V gene are SGHVS and FNYEAQ. CDR3 length equals 15 residues. The CDR3 region has the DNA TGTGCCAGCAGCTTTAAGGCAGGGTACCAAGAGACCCAGTACTTC. Translating gives CASSFKAGYQETQYF. Filled out from reference TRBV7-6 and TRBJ2-5, the complete variable domain reads GAGVSQSPRYKVTKRGQDVALRCDPISGHVSLYWYRQALGQGPEFLTYFNYEAQQDKSGLPNDRFSAERPEGSISTLTIQRTEQRDSAMYRCASSFKAGYQETQYFGPGTRLLVL.

V gene TRBV18 combines with J gene TRBJ1-2; 11 bases map to TRBD1. Germline lookup yields CDR1 KGHSH and CDR2 LQKENI. With 4 bases clipped from V and 4 bases from J, the junction kept 14 bases outside the gene matches. The CDR3 consists of 18 residues. This chain's CDR3 is CASSLWVDRGHVAYGYTF. The DNA for the CDR3 is TGTGCCAGCTCACTCTGGGTGGACAGGGGGCATGTTGCCTATGGCTACACCTTC.

The gene calls are TRBV2 and TRBJ1-5; D remains unclear. V lost 3 bases to trimming and J lost 0 bases, with 15 bases between them. The CDR3 totals 17 residues. CDR1 is SNHLY and CDR2 is FYNNEI in the germline V gene. CDR3 protein: CASSDQTSPYSNQPQHF. The CDR3 DNA is TGTGCCAGCAGTGACCAAACATCCCCGTATAGCAATCAGCCCCAGCATTTT.

This rearrangement joins TRBV19 to TRBJ2-6, with a possible D match to TRBD1 (5 bases). Germline V gives CDR1 LNHDA, CDR2 SQIVND (reference sequence). V lost 2 bases to trimming and J lost 2 bases, with 7 bases between them. This CDR3 spans 15 amino acids. CDR3 amino acids: CASSIIQAGANVLTF. The CDR3 nucleotides read TGTGCCAGTAGTATAATACAGGCTGGGGCCAACGTCCTGACTTTC.